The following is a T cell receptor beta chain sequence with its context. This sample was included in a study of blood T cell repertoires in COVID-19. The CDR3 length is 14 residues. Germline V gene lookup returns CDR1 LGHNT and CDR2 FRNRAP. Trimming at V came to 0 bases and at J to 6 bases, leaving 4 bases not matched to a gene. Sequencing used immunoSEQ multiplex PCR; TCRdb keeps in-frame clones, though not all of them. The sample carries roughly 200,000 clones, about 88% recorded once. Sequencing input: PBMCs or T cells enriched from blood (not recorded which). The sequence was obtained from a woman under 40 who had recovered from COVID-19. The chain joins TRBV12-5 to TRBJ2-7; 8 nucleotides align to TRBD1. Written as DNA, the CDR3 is TGTGCTAGTGGTTTGGTGCAGGGGGCCGGCGAGCAGTACTTC. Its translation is CASGLVQGAGEQYF.